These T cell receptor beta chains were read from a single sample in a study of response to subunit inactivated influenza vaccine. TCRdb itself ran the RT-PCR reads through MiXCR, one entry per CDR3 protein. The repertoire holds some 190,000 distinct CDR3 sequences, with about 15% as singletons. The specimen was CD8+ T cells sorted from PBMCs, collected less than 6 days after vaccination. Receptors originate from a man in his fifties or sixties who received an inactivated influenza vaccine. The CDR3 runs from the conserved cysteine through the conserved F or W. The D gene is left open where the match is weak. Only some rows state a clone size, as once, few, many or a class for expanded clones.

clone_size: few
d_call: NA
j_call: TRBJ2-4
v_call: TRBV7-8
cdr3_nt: TGTGCCAGCAGCTTAGAGGTCAAAACTTGGGACATTCAGTACTTC
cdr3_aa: CASSLEVKTWDIQYF

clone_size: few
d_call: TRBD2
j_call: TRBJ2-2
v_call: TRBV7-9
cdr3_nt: TGTGCCAGCAGCTTAGGTCTAGCGGGACTGAACACCGGGGAGCTGTTTTTT
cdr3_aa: CASSLGLAGLNTGELFF

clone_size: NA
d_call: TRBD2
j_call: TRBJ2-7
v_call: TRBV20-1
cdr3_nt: TGCAGTGCTCGAGGGGCTAGCGGGAGTATGTACGAGCAGTACTTC
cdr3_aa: CSARGASGSMYEQYF

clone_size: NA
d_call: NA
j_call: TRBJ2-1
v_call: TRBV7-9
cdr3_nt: TGTGCCAGCAACCCCCAGGGGCAGGGGATAGGCAATGAGCAGTTCTTC
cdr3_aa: CASNPQGQGIGNEQFF

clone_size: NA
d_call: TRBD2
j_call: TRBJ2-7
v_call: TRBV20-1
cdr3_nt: TGCAGTGCTAGAGATTTAGGTTCGGTGCGGGCTAGCGGGAGCTCCTACGAGCAGTACTTC
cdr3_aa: CSARDLGSVRASGSSYEQYF

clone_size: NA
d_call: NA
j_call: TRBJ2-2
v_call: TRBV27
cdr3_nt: TGTGCCAGCAGTTTAGTTCTGGGGGAAGTAACCGGGGAGCTGTTTTTT
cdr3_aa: CASSLVLGEVTGELFF

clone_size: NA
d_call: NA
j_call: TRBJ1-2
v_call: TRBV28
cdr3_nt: TGTGCCAGCAGCCAGTTTCACGGGGAGGGCCGCTATGGCTACACCTTC
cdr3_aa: CASSQFHGEGRYGYTF

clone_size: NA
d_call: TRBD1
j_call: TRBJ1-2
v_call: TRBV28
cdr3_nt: TGTGCCAGCAGTTCTCGACAGGGAGGGGACTATGGCTACACCTTC
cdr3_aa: CASSSRQGGDYGYTF

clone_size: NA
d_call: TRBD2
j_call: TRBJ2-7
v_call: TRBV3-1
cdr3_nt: TGTGCCTCCTCCCAATCGGGATGGGGGGGGTACGAGCAGTACTTC
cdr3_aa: CASSQSGWGGYEQYF

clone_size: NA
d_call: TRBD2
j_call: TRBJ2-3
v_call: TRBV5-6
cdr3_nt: TGTGCCAGCAGCACCGGGACTAGCGGGGGCACAGATACGCAGTATTTT
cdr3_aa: CASSTGTSGGTDTQYF

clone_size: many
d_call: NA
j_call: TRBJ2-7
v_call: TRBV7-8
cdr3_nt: TGTGCCAGCAGCCCAAGACAGTACGAGCAGTACTTC
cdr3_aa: CASSPRQYEQYF

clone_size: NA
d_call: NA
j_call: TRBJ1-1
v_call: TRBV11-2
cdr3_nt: TGTGCCAGCAGCGGATGGACTGAAGCTTTCTTT
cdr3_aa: CASSGWTEAFF

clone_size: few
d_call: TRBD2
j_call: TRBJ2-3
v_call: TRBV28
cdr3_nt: TGTGCCAGCAGTTCGGGACTAGCGGGAGCATGGACAGATACGCAGTATTTT
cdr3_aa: CASSSGLAGAWTDTQYF

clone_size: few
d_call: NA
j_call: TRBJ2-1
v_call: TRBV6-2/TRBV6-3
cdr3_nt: TGTGCCAGCAGTTCCCCCCTAGCGAATGAGCAGTTCTTC
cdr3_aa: CASSSPLANEQFF

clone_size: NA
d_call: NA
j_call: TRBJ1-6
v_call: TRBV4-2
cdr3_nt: TGTGCCAGCAGCCAAGGCCCGAGTGGAGGACCCCTCCACTTT
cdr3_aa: CASSQGPSGGPLHF

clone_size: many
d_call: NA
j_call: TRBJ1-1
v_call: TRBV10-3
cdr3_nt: TGTGCCATCAGTGCGGGTAATGAAGCTTTCTTT
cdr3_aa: CAISAGNEAFF

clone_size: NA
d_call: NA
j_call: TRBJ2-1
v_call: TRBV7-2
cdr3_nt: TGTGCCAGCACCAACCTAGGGGGTGAGCAGTTCTTC
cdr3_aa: CASTNLGGEQFF

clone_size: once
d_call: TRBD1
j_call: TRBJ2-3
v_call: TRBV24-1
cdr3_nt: TGTGCCACCAGTTTGACAGGGGGGAAGGCAGATACGCAGTATTTT
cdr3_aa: CATSLTGGKADTQYF

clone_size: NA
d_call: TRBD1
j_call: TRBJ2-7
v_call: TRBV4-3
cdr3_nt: TGCGCCAGCAGCCAAGAGGGGTGGGACAGGGTCTACGAGCAGTACTTC
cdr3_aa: CASSQEGWDRVYEQYF

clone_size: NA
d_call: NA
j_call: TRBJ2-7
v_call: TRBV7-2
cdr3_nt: TGTGCCAGCAGCTCGATCCCCGGGACAACCTACGAGCAGTACTTC
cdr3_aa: CASSSIPGTTYEQYF

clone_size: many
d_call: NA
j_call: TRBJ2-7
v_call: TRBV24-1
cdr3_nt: TGTGCCACCAGTGATCTCGGAGGGGGCGGCGAGCAGTACTTC
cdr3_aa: CATSDLGGGGEQYF

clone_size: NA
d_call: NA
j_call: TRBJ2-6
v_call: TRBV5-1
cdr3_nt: TGCGCCAGCAGCTTGCCCTGGGGAGAAACCTCTGGGGCCAACGTCCTGACTTTC
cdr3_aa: CASSLPWGETSGANVLTF

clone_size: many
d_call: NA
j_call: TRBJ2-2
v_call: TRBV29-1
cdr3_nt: TGCAGCGTCCACAGGGTGGCAACCGGGGAGCTGTTTTTT
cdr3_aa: CSVHRVATGELFF

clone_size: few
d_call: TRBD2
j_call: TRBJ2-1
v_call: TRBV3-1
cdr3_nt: TGTGCCAGCAGCCAAGTGGGGGGGGGTAACAATGAGCAGTTCTTC
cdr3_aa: CASSQVGGGNNEQFF

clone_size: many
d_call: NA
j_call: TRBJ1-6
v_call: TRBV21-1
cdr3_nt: TGTGCCAGTAATGGACGGAGTCCTAATTCACCCCTCCACTTT
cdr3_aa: CASNGRSPNSPLHF

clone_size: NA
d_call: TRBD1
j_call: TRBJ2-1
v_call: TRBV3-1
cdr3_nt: TGTGCCAGCAGCCCCCGGGGACAGGGAGTAAATGGCTACAATGAGCAGTTCTTC
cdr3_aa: CASSPRGQGVNGYNEQFF

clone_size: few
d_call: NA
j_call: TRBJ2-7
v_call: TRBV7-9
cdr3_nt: TGTGCCAGCAGCCACGGGACTCAGAACCCCTACGAGCAGTACTTC
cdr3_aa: CASSHGTQNPYEQYF

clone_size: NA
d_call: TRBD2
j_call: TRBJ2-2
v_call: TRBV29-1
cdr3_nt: TGCAGCGTTTGGGGACTAGCGGGAGCCGGGGAGCTGTTTTTT
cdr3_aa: CSVWGLAGAGELFF

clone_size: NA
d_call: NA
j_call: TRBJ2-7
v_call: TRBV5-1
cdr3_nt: TGCGCCAGCAGCTTGAGACTGTCGGGACCAACCTACGAGCAGTACTTC
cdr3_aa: CASSLRLSGPTYEQYF

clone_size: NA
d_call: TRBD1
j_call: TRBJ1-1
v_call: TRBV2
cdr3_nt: TGTGCCAGCAGGTTGACAGGGGGGGACACTGAAGCTTTCTTT
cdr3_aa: CASRLTGGDTEAFF

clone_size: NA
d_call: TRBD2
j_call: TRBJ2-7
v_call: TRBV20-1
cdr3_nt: TGCAGTGCTAGAGGACTAGCGGGAGAGTTAGCCTACGAGCAGTACTTC
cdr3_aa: CSARGLAGELAYEQYF

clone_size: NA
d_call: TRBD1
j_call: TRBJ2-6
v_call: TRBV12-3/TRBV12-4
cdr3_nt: TGTGCCAGCAGTCCGGGACAGGGGAATCCTGGGGCCAACGTCCTGACTTTC
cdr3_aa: CASSPGQGNPGANVLTF

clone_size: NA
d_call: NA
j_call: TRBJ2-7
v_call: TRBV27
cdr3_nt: TGTGCCAGCAGTTTAGCGTTAGCGGCGGGTTACGAGCAGTACTTC
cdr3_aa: CASSLALAAGYEQYF

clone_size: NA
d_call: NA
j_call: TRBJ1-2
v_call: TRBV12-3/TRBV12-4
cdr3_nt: TGTGCCACCCTCCTCCTGCCAGGGGCTAACTATGGCTACACCTTC
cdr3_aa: CATLLLPGANYGYTF

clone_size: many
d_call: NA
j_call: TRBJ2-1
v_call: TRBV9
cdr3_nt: TGTGCCAGCAGCGTGGGAGGGGGGTCCTACAATGAGCAGTTCTTC
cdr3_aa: CASSVGGGSYNEQFF

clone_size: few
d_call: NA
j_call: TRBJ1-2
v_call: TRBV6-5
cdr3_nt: TGTGCCAGCAGTTTTTCGAACTATGGCTACACCTTC
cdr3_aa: CASSFSNYGYTF

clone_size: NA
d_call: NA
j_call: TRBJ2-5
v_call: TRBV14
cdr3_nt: TGTGCCAGCATGGGGCCCAGTTCGGAGACCCAGTACTTC
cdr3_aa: CASMGPSSETQYF

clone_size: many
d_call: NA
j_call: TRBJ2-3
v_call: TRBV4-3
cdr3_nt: TGCGCCAGCAGCCGAGAGATAAGGGGGAGTGGGGCAGATACGCAGTATTTT
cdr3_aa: CASSREIRGSGADTQYF

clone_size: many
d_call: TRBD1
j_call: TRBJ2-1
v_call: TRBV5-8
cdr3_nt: TGTGCCAGCAGCTTGGAAGGACAGGGCTACAATGAGCAGTTCTTC
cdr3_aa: CASSLEGQGYNEQFF

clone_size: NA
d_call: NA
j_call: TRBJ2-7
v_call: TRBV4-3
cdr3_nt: TGCGCCAGCAGCCAATCCCGGACACGGTTTGACGAGCAGTACTTC
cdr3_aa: CASSQSRTRFDEQYF